The present T cell receptor beta chain was sequenced within a study of T cells expressing NK-cell markers. Across the whole study: One of the eight sequenced donors was seronegative, whereas the other seven were HCMV-seropositive.

Germline CDR1 reads SGHRS; CDR2 reads YFSETQ. The CDR3 consists of 15 residues. With UMIs, 5'RACE template switching was used to make TCR beta cDNA. TCRdb re-called the 5' RACE reads; every CDR3 protein appears as one record, without DNA. The ten top clones account for less than 4.5%, within a sample of 550,000 or so distinct CDR3 sequences. Overall study findings and caveats: In several donors, dominant clonotypes made up roughly 25-60.1% of CD3+CD56-NKG2C+ cells. Expanded NKG2C+ T cell clones were not confirmed as HCMV-specific.

Details on this clonotype: Its antigen is not known.

The clonotype comes from a young man in good health. V gene TRBV5-1 combines with J gene TRBJ2-2; without DNA, the TCRdb call of TRBD1 cannot be checked. Sequences were obtained from blood T cells: a sorted CD56 or NKG2C T cell subset, CD4+ or CD8+ T cells, or bulk PBMC T cells (not recorded which). This chain's CDR3 is CASSLQGPTAGELFF.